Presented here are 18 T cell receptor beta chains from one specimen sequenced in a study of T cells after yellow fever vaccination. TCRdb called the 5' RACE reads again in MiXCR, with one record for every CDR3 protein. Here the sample spans about 300,000 distinct CDR3 sequences, 3% to 4.5% being singletons. Sample: PBMCs, taken 5 days after the yellow fever booster vaccination. Receptors were obtained from a young man who received the YFV17D yellow fever vaccine.

This clonotype came up many times. The gene calls are TRBV10-3 and TRBJ1-2; unclear D gene. The CDR3 consists of 10 residues. Trimming pared 3 bases from V and 5 bases from J, leaving 1 base between. CDR1 is ENHRY, CDR2 SYGVKD, per germline. The CDR3 coding sequence is TGTGCCATCAGTGATTATGGCTACACCTTC. Its translation is CAISDYGYTF.

This clonotype was seen at least ten times. The V and J genes are TRBV7-2 and TRBJ2-5; 9 bases agree with TRBD2. V dropped 1 base and J dropped 3; count of bases not matched to a gene: 6. Germline V CDR1 and CDR2: SGHTA, FQGNSA. This CDR3 has 16 amino acids. The CDR3, as DNA: TGTGCCAGCAGCTTAGTAGGGTTAGCGGGGGAAGAGACCCAGTACTTC. It codes for CASSLVGLAGEETQYF. Full variable domain (rest looked up from reference TRBV7-2 and TRBJ2-5): GAGVSQSPSNKVTEKGKDVELRCDPISGHTALYWYRQSLGQGLEFLIYFQGNSAPDKSGLPSDRFSAERTGGSVSTLTIQRTQQEDSAVYLCASSLVGLAGEETQYFGPGTRLLVL.

This clonotype was picked up many times. The genes are TRBV10-2 and TRBJ2-1, with 10 bases that match TRBD2. Per germline, CDR1 WSHSY and CDR2 SAAADI. The CDR3 is 14 amino acids. Germline trimming cut 6 bases from V and 8 bases from J; bases unmatched to any gene: 7. The DNA of the CDR3 is TGCGCCAGCAGACTAGCGGGACCGGGCCATGAGCAGTTCTTC. Amino acid sequence: CASRLAGPGHEQFF.

This clonotype was seen a few times. CDR3 coding DNA: TGTGCCAGCTCACCTTCTATCCGGGACACTTACTTC. Its translation is CASSPSIRDTYF. J is TRBJ2-5 and V is TRBV18; tentatively, D is TRBD1 (6 bases). The CDR3 has 12 amino acids. The germline V and J ends were trimmed by 3 bases and 14 bases, with 16 bases remaining between them. Looked up from germline, CDR1 is KGHSH and CDR2 is LQKENI.

Ten or more counts support this clonotype. The chain uses TRBV6-2 or TRBV6-3 and TRBJ1-1, with D possibly TRBD1 on 5 matching bases. Between the trimmed V and J ends, which lost 6 bases and 5 bases, there was a span of 13 bases. This CDR3 region has 13 residues. CDR1 and CDR2 from the germline V gene are MNHEY and SVGEGT. CDR3 protein: CASRKTWGTEAFF. The CDR3 nucleotides are TGTGCCAGCAGAAAAACGTGGGGGACTGAAGCTTTCTTT.

The chain uses TRBV6-1 and TRBJ1-2; D is possibly TRBD1 (5 bases). With 4 bases removed from V and 2 bases from J, the gap between germline ends came to 17 bases. The germline gives CDR1 MNHNS, CDR2 SASEGT. The CDR3 extends over 16 amino acids. CDR3 sequence reads: CASSAWWGSGNYGYTF. The DNA of the CDR3 is TGTGCCAGCAGTGCATGGTGGGGGTCCGGGAACTATGGCTACACCTTC.

This clonotype was picked up a small number of times. The V and J genes are TRBV11-2 and TRBJ2-7; D may be TRBD2 (5 bases). There are 14 residues in the CDR3. The germline gives CDR1 SGHAT, CDR2 FQNNGV. V was clipped by 4 bases and J by 3 bases, with 13 bases between them. DNA of the CDR3: TGTGCCAGCAGCTCCGGACTGTTCGACTACGAGCAGTACGTC. Translating it yields CASSSGLFDYEQYV.

This clonotype was counted only a few times. This chain connects TRBV11-2 to TRBJ1-1; no definite D call. The ends were cut back, 1 base at V and 1 base at J, with 10 bases in the middle. The germline CDR1 and CDR2 sequences are SGHAT and FQNNGV. The CDR3 sequence is 15 residues long. The CDR3: CASSLVSGRNTEAFF. In nucleotides, the CDR3 is TGTGCCAGCAGCTTAGTGTCGGGCAGGAACACTGAAGCTTTCTTT.

V is TRBV4-3 and J is TRBJ1-6; D is unclear. The V and J ends lost 0 bases and 5 bases respectively, with 14 bases between them. The CDR3 spans 17 residues. Germline V lookup: CDR1 LGHNA, CDR2 YSLEER. The CDR3 DNA reads TGCGCCAGCAGCCAAGATCGGCCAGTTTGGGATAATTCACCCCTCCACTTT. Translated, it gives CASSQDRPVWDNSPLHF.

This clonotype occurred many times. The V call is TRBV5-4, the J call TRBJ2-1; D is possibly TRBD2 (5 bases). Germline assignment: CDR1 SGHNT and CDR2 YYREEE (reference sequence). The CDR3 consists of 20 residues. Trimming stripped 3 bases from V and 0 bases from J, with 25 bases between. CDR3: CASSSPGGEGGPYSYNEQFF. CDR3 DNA sequence: TGTGCCAGCAGCTCTCCGGGTGGGGAAGGCGGGCCTTACTCCTACAATGAGCAGTTCTTC.

In its sample, this clonotype was seen many times. This chain connects TRBV7-9 to TRBJ1-2; D is unresolved. V was clipped by 3 bases and J by 4 bases, with 15 bases between them. Germline CDR1 is SEHNR and CDR2 is FQNEAQ (reference sequence). The CDR3 spans 15 residues. CDR3 DNA sequence: TGTGCCAGCAGCTTTGGTCGACCGACCCTCTATGGCTACACCTTC. Translated, it gives CASSFGRPTLYGYTF.

V usage is TRBV20-1 and J usage is TRBJ2-2; 8 bases are a match to TRBD2. CDR3 size: 14 residues. The germline V gene encodes CDR1 DFQATT and CDR2 SNEGSKA (reference sequence). V lost 3 bases, J lost 7 bases, and 7 bases stayed unmatched. The CDR3 sequence: CSASIAGGDGELFF. CDR3 DNA: TGCAGTGCTAGTATCGCGGGGGGAGACGGGGAGCTGTTTTTT.

The J gene is TRBJ1-1, the V gene TRBV5-5; D gene uncertain. Germline V lookup: CDR1 SGHKS, CDR2 YYEKEE (reference sequence). This CDR3 region has 14 residues. Trimming shortened V by 4 bases and J by 2 bases, and 12 bases separated the two germline ends. The DNA for the CDR3 is TGTGCCAGCAGCCCGTCGGAGCTTAACACTGAAGCTTTCTTT. Translated: CASSPSELNTEAFF.

This clonotype was recorded a few times. This sequence joins TRBV20-1 and TRBJ1-5; no clear D gene. Germline-derived CDR1 and CDR2 are DFQATT and SNEGSKA (reference sequence). The CDR3 runs to 15 residues. V lost 6 bases to trimming and J lost 5 bases, with 20 bases between them. CDR3 DNA sequence: TGCAGTGCCAACCCGACCCCGCTTTTGGATCAGCCCCAGCATTTT. Encoded protein: CSANPTPLLDQPQHF.

A word on this clonotype: A much larger clone is a single base away; this may be a read error. The genes are TRBV4-2 and TRBJ2-5; D possibly corresponds to TRBD2 (6 bases). Germline loops: CDR1 LGHNA, CDR2 YNFKEQ. The CDR3 loop spans 15 amino acids. CDR3 sequence (DNA): TGTGCCAGCAGCCAAGGAGGAGCGGGCCGGGAGATCCAGTACTTC. It yields the protein CASSQGGAGREIQYF.

This clonotype appeared many times. The chain links TRBV4-2 to TRBJ2-2, with TRBD1 identical over 8 bases. Germline CDR1 and CDR2: LGHNA and YNFKEQ. This CDR3 is 12 amino acids long. Trimming cost V 0 bases and J 13 bases; bases outside gene matches: 1. This CDR3 reads CASSQDDRGLFF. CDR3 bases: TGTGCCAGCAGCCAAGATGACAGGGGGCTGTTTTTT.

This chain uses TRBV19 with TRBJ1-2; D uncertain. This CDR3 has 14 amino acids. V lost 5 bases to trimming and J lost 7 bases, with 17 bases between them. Looked up from germline, CDR1 is LNHDA and CDR2 is SQIVND (reference sequence). CDR3 DNA sequence: TGTGCCAGTAGTTGGGCCAGCACCATGGGTGGCTACACCTTC. It is translated as CASSWASTMGGYTF.

At least ten counts were recorded for this clonotype. The chain employs TRBV14 and TRBJ2-7, with 8 bases aligning to TRBD1. Germline CDR1 is SGHDN and CDR2 is FVKESK. This CDR3 comprises 16 residues. V shed 7 bases and J 0 bases; nucleotides not matched to a gene: 11. The CDR3 here is CASTHAGTGYSYEQYV. CDR3 DNA sequence: TGTGCCAGCACCCATGCCGGGACAGGTTACTCCTACGAGCAGTACGTC.